These T cell receptor beta chains were read from a single sample in a study of identical twins. TCRdb itself ran the 5' RACE reads through MiXCR, one entry per CDR3 protein. The table lists around 470,000 distinct CDR3 sequences, about 14% of them singletons, with approximately 0.52% in the top ten. These sequences were also reported in another study, on yellow fever vaccine responses in identical twins.

The sequenced sample consisted of CD4+ T cells sorted from blood. These receptor sequences come from a woman aged 18 to 35 in good health. Both conserved end residues are part of each CDR3. D genes are given only for firm matches. Clone size is stated in some rows and not others, as once, few, many or a class when expanded.

J,length,V,D,size,CDR3,DNA
TRBJ2-7,12,TRBV7-9,.,.,CASSISSPEQYF,TGTGCCAGCAGCATATCCAGTCCCGAGCAGTACTTC
TRBJ1-3,14,TRBV9,.,few,CATTRADAGNTIYF,TGTGCCACCACCCGGGCGGATGCTGGAAACACCATATATTTT
TRBJ2-7,17,TRBV6-5,TRBD2,.,CASSYLAGAPLPYEQYF,TGTGCCAGCAGTTACTTAGCGGGGGCCCCCCTTCCCTACGAGCAGTACTTC
TRBJ1-1,11,TRBV20-1,TRBD1,.,CSGDRNTEAFF,TGCAGTGGGGACAGGAACACTGAAGCTTTCTTT
TRBJ2-7,13,TRBV12-3/TRBV12-4,.,.,CASSPPGPGAKYF,TGTGCCAGCAGTCCCCCAGGACCGGGTGCGAAGTACTTC
TRBJ2-1,13,TRBV20-1,.,.,CSALGPKDNEQFF,TGCAGTGCGCTGGGACCGAAGGACAATGAGCAGTTCTTC
TRBJ2-1,12,TRBV29-1,.,.,CSAYRAANEQFF,TGCAGCGCCTATCGGGCGGCTAATGAGCAGTTCTTC
TRBJ1-4,15,TRBV6-2/TRBV6-3,TRBD1,.,CASRLRDRGHEKLFF,TGTGCCAGCAGACTCCGGGACAGGGGTCATGAAAAACTGTTTTTT
TRBJ2-1,11,TRBV6-2/TRBV6-3,.,.,CASSPRGGQFF,TGTGCCAGCAGTCCCAGGGGGGGGCAGTTCTTC
TRBJ2-1,16,TRBV5-5,TRBD2,few,CASSLVLAALYNEQFF,TGTGCCAGCAGCTTGGTTCTAGCGGCCCTATACAATGAGCAGTTCTTC
TRBJ2-2,14,TRBV19,.,.,CASIGQSNTGELFF,TGTGCCAGTATTGGACAGTCGAACACCGGGGAGCTGTTTTTT
TRBJ1-5,16,TRBV7-2,.,.,CASSSGAGVGISAQHF,TGTGCCAGCAGCTCCGGCGCAGGGGTTGGTATCTCGGCCCAGCATTTT
TRBJ2-5,15,TRBV5-1,.,few,CASRDSPDLVGTQYF,TGCGCCAGCAGGGACAGTCCTGATTTAGTTGGGACCCAGTACTTC
TRBJ2-6,14,TRBV20-1,.,.,CSAKRYSGANVLTF,TGCAGTGCCAAGAGGTACTCTGGGGCCAACGTCCTGACTTTC
TRBJ1-4,13,TRBV20-1,.,many,CSARDMGSEKLFF,TGCAGTGCTAGAGATATGGGGAGTGAAAAACTGTTTTTT
TRBJ2-2,16,TRBV5-1,.,.,CASSLAGSANTGELFF,TGCGCCAGCAGCTTGGCAGGCTCGGCGAACACCGGGGAGCTGTTTTTT
TRBJ2-3,12,TRBV12-3/TRBV12-4,.,many,CASSRVTDTQYF,TGTGCCAGTTCCAGGGTGACAGATACGCAGTATTTT
TRBJ2-4,13,TRBV28,.,many,CASSYRTLGIQYF,TGTGCCAGCAGCTACCGGACATTAGGCATTCAGTACTTC
TRBJ2-7,16,TRBV20-1,.,few,CSATRGASYFSYEQYF,TGCAGTGCAACCCGTGGGGCTAGTTACTTTTCCTACGAGCAGTACTTC
TRBJ2-7,15,TRBV5-1,TRBD2,many,CASSLDGGRSYEQYF,TGCGCCAGCAGCTTGGATGGCGGGAGAAGCTACGAGCAGTACTTC
TRBJ2-7,12,TRBV6-2/TRBV6-3,.,few,CASSTDSHEQYF,TGTGCCAGCAGTACTGACTCCCACGAGCAGTACTTC
TRBJ2-3,13,TRBV12-3/TRBV12-4,TRBD2,.,CASKQSGGDTQYF,TGTGCCAGCAAACAGAGCGGGGGTGATACGCAGTATTTT
TRBJ2-5,18,TRBV5-5,TRBD2,.,CASSSLPGGVTQLGTQYF,TGTGCCAGCAGCTCCCTTCCGGGGGGGGTTACACAGCTCGGGACCCAGTACTTC
TRBJ2-5,14,TRBV9,.,once,CASSVGQLWETQYF,TGTGCCAGCAGCGTAGGGCAGCTTTGGGAGACCCAGTACTTC
TRBJ2-5,15,TRBV9,TRBD2,.,CASSETSGGRETQYF,TGTGCCAGCAGTGAGACTAGCGGGGGGAGGGAGACCCAGTACTTC
TRBJ2-7,11,TRBV28,.,.,CASRAVGEQYF,TGTGCCAGCAGAGCAGTGGGGGAGCAGTACTTC
TRBJ2-5,16,TRBV24-1,.,.,CATSDFGRGWEETQYF,TGTGCCACCAGTGATTTCGGCAGGGGATGGGAAGAGACCCAGTACTTC
TRBJ2-1,15,TRBV7-7,TRBD2,.,CASSPPSGSLGEQFF,TGTGCTAGCAGCCCGCCTAGCGGGAGCCTTGGAGAGCAGTTCTTC
TRBJ2-3,14,TRBV7-2,.,few,CASSPRLVADTQYF,TGTGCCAGCAGCCCCCGACTAGTGGCAGATACGCAGTATTTT
TRBJ2-1,16,TRBV5-1,.,few,CASNLGGTSKGYEQFF,TGCGCCAGCAACCTTGGTGGGACATCCAAGGGGTATGAGCAGTTCTTC
TRBJ2-3,17,TRBV6-1,.,.,CASRRLQGISSTDTQYF,TGTGCCAGCAGACGGCTTCAGGGTATTAGTAGCACAGATACGCAGTATTTT
TRBJ2-1,17,TRBV7-9,.,few,CASSLALAQGSYNEQFF,TGTGCCAGCAGCTTAGCGTTAGCGCAGGGATCCTACAATGAGCAGTTCTTC
TRBJ2-1,14,TRBV20-1,.,few,CSAPPTSSYNEQFF,TGCAGTGCTCCCCCTACGAGCTCCTACAATGAGCAGTTCTTC
TRBJ2-7,16,TRBV3-1,.,.,CASSPHASNTLYEQYF,TGTGCCAGCAGCCCCCACGCCAGCAACACCCTCTACGAGCAGTACTTC
TRBJ2-2,13,TRBV27,.,.,CASSSPYTGELFF,TGTGCCAGCAGTTCCCCTTACACCGGGGAGCTGTTTTTT
TRBJ2-5,16,TRBV7-8,TRBD2,.,CASSSRLAGGKETQYF,TGTGCCAGCAGCTCTCGACTAGCGGGGGGAAAAGAGACCCAGTACTTC
TRBJ2-7,14,TRBV5-1,.,few,CASSPGELQYEQYF,TGCGCCAGCAGCCCCGGGGAGCTCCAATACGAGCAGTACTTC
TRBJ1-1,15,TRBV5-1,TRBD1,few,CASKTGAMKNTEAFF,TGCGCCAGCAAAACAGGGGCGATGAAAAACACTGAAGCTTTCTTT
TRBJ2-1,15,TRBV10-3,TRBD1,many,CAISDGQGRYNEQFF,TGTGCCATCAGTGACGGACAGGGGAGATACAATGAGCAGTTCTTC
TRBJ2-2,17,TRBV10-3,.,.,CAISESEGTANTGELFF,TGTGCCATCAGTGAGTCAGAGGGTACGGCGAACACCGGGGAGCTGTTTTTT
TRBJ2-7,13,TRBV19,.,.,CASSIEGGYEQYF,TGTGCCAGTAGTATTGAGGGGGGCTACGAGCAGTACTTC
TRBJ2-1,20,TRBV4-1,TRBD2,many,CASSQAGGRIARQWWGEQFF,TGCGCCAGCAGCCAAGCCGGGGGGAGGATAGCGCGACAATGGTGGGGTGAGCAGTTCTTC
TRBJ2-7,15,TRBV5-1,.,few,CASSPEGVRGYEQYF,TGCGCCAGCAGCCCGGAGGGCGTCAGGGGGTACGAGCAGTACTTC
TRBJ2-5,12,TRBV6-2/TRBV6-3,.,.,CASGPRSETQYF,TGTGCCAGCGGCCCAAGGTCGGAGACCCAGTACTTC